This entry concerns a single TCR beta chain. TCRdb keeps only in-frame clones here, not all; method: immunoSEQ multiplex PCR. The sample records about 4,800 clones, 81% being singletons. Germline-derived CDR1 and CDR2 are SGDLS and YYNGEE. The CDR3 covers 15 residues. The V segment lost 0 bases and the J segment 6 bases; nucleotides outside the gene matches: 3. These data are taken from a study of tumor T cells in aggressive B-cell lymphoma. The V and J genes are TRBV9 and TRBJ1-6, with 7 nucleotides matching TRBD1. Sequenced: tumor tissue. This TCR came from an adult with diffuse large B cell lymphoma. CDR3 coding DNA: TGTGCCAGCAGCGTAGCGGGACAGCCTAATTCACCCCTCCACTTT. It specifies CASSVAGQPNSPLHF.